This TCR beta chain appears in the sequencing data of a study of blood T cell repertoires in COVID-19. Germline CDR1 reads SEHNR; CDR2 reads FQNEAQ (reference sequence). The CDR3 sequence is 17 residues long. The V and J ends lost 2 bases and 2 bases, in that order; junction bases with no gene match: 6. TCRdb keeps only in-frame clones here, not all; method: immunoSEQ multiplex PCR. The sample holds over 65,000 clones, 75% to 85% seen once. Sequenced input: peripheral blood. The chain joins TRBV7-9 to TRBJ2-3, with TRBD2 identical over 11 bases. The source of this sequence is a man aged 55 to 70 with COVID-19, enrolled during active disease. DNA of the CDR3: TGTGCCAGCAGCTTAACGCTAGCGGGGGGTTTCACAGATACGCAGTATTTT. This sequence encodes CASSLTLAGGFTDTQYF.